One T cell receptor (beta chain) is described in this entry. The target antigen is unknown. Amplifying from RNA transcripts, the study obtained TCR beta CDR3 regions. Amplification began with first-round RT-PCR using HTBI primers, then second-round multiplex PCR was performed. In TCRdb, the multiplex PCR reads were re-called with MiXCR into one record per CDR3 protein. The sample lists around 590,000 distinct CDR3 sequences; approximately 35% were seen once. These data come from a study of Graves' ophthalmopathy and Graves' hyperthyroidism. Study results and limitations: At 70.59% sensitivity and approximately 72% specificity, the model predicted progression of the ophthalmopathy. Thyroid clonotypes that were expanded above 0.001 frequency mostly also appeared in blood.

Germline V lookup: CDR1 LNHDA, CDR2 SQIVND (reference sequence). V lost 3 bases and J lost 0, with 9 bases in between. The CDR3 totals 15 residues. Sequencing was done on a sample of peripheral blood or thyroid tissue (not recorded which). This sequence originates from an adult man with Graves' hyperthyroidism. This chain connects TRBV19 to TRBJ1-5; D remains unclear. The CDR3 region is CASSISSNSNQPQHF. The CDR3 DNA reads as TGTGCCAGTAGTATCTCCTCAAATAGCAATCAGCCCCAGCATTTT.